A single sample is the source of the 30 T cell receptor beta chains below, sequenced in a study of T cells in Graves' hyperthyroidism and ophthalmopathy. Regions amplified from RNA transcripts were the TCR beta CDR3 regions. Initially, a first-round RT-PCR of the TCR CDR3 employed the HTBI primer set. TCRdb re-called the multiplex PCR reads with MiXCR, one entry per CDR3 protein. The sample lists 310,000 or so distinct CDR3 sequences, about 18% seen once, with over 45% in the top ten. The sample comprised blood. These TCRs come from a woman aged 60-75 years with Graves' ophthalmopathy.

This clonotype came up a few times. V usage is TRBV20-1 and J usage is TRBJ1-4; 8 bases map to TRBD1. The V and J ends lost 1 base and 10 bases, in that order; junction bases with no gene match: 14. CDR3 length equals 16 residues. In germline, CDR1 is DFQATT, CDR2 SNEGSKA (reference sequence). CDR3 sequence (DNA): TGCAGTGCTAGAGGTGGGACAGGCCCTCGGGGTGGAAAACTGTTTTTT. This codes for CSARGGTGPRGGKLFF.

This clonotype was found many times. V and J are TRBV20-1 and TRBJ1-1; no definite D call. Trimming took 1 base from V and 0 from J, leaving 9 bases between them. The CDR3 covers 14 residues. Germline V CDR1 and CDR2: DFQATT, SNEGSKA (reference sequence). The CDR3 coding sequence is TGCAGTGCTAGAGTCCCCTTTGTGAACACTGAAGCTTTCTTT. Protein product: CSARVPFVNTEAFF.

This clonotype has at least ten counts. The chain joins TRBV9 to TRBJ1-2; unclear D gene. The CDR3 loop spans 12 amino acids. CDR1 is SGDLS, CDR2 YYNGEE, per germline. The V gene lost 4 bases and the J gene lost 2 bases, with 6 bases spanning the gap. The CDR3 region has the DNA TGTGCCAGCAGCCCCCAGAACTATGGCTACACCTTC. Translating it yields CASSPQNYGYTF.

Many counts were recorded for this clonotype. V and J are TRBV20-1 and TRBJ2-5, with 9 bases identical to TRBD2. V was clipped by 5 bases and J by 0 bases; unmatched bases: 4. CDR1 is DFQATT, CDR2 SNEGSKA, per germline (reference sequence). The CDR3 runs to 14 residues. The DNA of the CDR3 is TGCAGTGCTGCGGGACTAGCAAACCAAGAGACCCAGTACTTC. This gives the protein CSAAGLANQETQYF.

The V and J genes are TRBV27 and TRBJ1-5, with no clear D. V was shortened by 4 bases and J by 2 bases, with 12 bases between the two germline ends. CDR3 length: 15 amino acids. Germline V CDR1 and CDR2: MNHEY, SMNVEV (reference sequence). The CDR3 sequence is CASSSRGEGNQPQHF. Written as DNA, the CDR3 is TGTGCCAGCAGTTCCCGCGGGGAAGGCAATCAGCCCCAGCATTTT.

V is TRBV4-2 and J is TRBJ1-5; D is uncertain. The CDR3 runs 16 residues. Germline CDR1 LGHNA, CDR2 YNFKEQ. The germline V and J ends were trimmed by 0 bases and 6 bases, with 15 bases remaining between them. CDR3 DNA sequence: TGTGCCAGCAGCCAAGACCAGGTTGGGCGGAGTCAGCCCCAGCATTTT. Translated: CASSQDQVGRSQPQHF.

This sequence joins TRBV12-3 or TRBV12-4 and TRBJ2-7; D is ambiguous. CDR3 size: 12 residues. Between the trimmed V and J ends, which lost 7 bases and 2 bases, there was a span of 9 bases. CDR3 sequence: CASKADTYEQYF. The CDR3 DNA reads TGTGCCAGCAAGGCGGATACCTACGAGCAGTACTTC.

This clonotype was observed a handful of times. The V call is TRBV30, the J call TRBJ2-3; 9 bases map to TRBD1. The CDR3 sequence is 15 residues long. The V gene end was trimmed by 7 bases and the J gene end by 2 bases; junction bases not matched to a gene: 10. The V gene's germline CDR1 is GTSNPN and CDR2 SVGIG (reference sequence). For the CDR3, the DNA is TGTGCCTTCTTCAAACAGGGGGCGCCCACAGATACGCAGTATTTT. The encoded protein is CAFFKQGAPTDTQYF. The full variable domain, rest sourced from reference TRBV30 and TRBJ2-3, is SQTIHQWPATLVQPVGSPLSLECTVEGTSNPNLYWYRQAAGRGLQLLFYSVGIGQISSEVPQNLSASRPQDRQFILSSKKLLLSDSGFYLCAFFKQGAPTDTQYFGPGTRLTVL.

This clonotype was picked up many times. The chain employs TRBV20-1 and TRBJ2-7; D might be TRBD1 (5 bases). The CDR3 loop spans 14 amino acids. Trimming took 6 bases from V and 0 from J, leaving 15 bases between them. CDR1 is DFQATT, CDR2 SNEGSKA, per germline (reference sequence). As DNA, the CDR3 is TGCAGTGCAAAGACAGCTTATAACTCCTACGAGCAGTACTTC. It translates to CSAKTAYNSYEQYF.

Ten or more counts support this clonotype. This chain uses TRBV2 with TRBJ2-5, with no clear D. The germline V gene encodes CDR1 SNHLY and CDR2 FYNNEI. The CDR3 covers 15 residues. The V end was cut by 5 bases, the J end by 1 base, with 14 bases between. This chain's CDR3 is CASSKIGPSQETQYF. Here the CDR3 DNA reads TGTGCCAGCAGTAAAATAGGACCATCCCAAGAGACCCAGTACTTC. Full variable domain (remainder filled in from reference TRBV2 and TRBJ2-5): EPEVTQTPSHQVTQMGQEVILRCVPISNHLYFYWYRQILGQKVEFLVSFYNNEISEKSEIFDDQFSVERPDGSNFTLKIRSTKLEDSAMYFCASSKIGPSQETQYFGPGTRLLVL.

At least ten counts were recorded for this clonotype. CDR3 in DNA: TGCAGCGTTGCCGGACAGGGAGGTCAGCCCCAGCATTTT. Encoded protein: CSVAGQGGQPQHF. This sequence joins TRBV29-1 and TRBJ1-5, with 8 bases aligning to TRBD1. This CDR3 spans 13 amino acids. J was trimmed by 6 bases and V by 4 bases; bases with no gene match: 5. Germline V gives CDR1 SQVTM, CDR2 ANQGSEA. Drawing the rest from reference TRBV29-1 and TRBJ1-5, the complete variable domain is SAVISQKPSRDICQRGTSLTIQCQVDSQVTMMFWYRQQPGQSLTLIATANQGSEATYESGFVIDKFPISRPNLTFSTLTVSNMSPEDSSIYLCSVAGQGGQPQHFGDGTRLSIL.

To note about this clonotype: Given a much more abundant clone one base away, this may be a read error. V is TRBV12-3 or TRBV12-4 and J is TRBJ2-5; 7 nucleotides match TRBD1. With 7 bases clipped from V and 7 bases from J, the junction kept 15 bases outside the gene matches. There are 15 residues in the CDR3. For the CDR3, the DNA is TGTGCCAGCAACCAGAGGGGCACAGGGGACGGGACCCAGTACTTC. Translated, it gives CASNQRGTGDGTQYF.

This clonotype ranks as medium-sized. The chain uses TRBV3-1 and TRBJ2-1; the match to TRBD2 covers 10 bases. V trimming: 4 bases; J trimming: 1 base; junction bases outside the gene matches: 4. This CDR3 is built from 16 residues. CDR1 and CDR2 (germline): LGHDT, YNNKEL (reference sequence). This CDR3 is CASSLLAGESYNEQFF. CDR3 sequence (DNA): TGTGCCAGCAGCCTTCTAGCGGGAGAGTCCTACAATGAGCAGTTCTTC.

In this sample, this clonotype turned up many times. This chain's CDR3 is CASSLGGTRTEAFF. The DNA of the CDR3 is TGTGCCAGCAGCTTAGGGGGGACACGAACTGAAGCTTTCTTT. This chain uses TRBV7-2 with TRBJ1-1; possible D gene TRBD1, 6 bases. This CDR3 spans 14 amino acids. The V and J ends lost 1 base and 5 bases respectively, with 11 bases between them. Germline assignment: CDR1 SGHTA and CDR2 FQGNSA.

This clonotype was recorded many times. The CDR3 DNA sequence: TGCAGTGCTAGAGCCGGGCCCGTAGAGCAGTACTTC. Translation gives CSARAGPVEQYF. J is TRBJ2-7 and V is TRBV20-1; D unresolved. Per the germline V gene, CDR1 is DFQATT and CDR2 is SNEGSKA (reference sequence). V lost 1 base, J lost 7 bases, and 11 bases lay in between. The CDR3 loop spans 12 amino acids.

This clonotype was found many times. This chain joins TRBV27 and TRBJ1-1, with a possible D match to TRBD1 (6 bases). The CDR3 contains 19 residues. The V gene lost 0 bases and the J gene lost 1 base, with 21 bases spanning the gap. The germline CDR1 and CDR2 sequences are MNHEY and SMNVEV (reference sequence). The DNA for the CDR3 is TGTGCCAGCAGTTTATCTGTCCCTATCGGGGGACAATGGAACACTGAAGCTTTCTTT. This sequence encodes CASSLSVPIGGQWNTEAFF.

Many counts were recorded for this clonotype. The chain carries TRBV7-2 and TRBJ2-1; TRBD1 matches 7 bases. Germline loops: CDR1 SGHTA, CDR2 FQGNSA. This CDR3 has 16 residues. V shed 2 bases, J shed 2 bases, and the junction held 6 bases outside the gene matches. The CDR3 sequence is CASSLSVTGPYNEQFF. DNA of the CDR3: TGTGCCAGCAGCTTATCAGTGACAGGGCCCTACAATGAGCAGTTCTTC.

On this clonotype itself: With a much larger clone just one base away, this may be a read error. In nucleotides, the CDR3 is TGTGCCAGCGGTTGGGACAGCCTAAATGAAAAACTGTTTTTT. Encoded protein: CASGWDSLNEKLFF. The V call is TRBV28, the J call TRBJ1-4; 7 bases are shared with TRBD1. J was trimmed by 5 bases and V by 8 bases; bases with no gene match: 8. This CDR3 region has 14 residues. Germline V CDR1 and CDR2: MDHEN, SYDVKM. The complete variable domain, with remaining parts taken from reference TRBV28 and TRBJ1-4, reads DVKVTQSSRYLVKRTGEKVFLECVQDMDHENMFWYRQDPGLGLRLIYFSYDVKMKEKGDIPEGYSVSREKKERFSLILESASTNQTSMYLCASGWDSLNEKLFFGSGTQLSVL.

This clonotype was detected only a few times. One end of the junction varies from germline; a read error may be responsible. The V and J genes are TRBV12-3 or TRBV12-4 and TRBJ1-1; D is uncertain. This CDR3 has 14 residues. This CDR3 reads CASSPGGLNIEAFF. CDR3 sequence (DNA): TGTGCCAGCAGCCCGGGAGGCTTGAACATTGAAGCTTTCTTT.

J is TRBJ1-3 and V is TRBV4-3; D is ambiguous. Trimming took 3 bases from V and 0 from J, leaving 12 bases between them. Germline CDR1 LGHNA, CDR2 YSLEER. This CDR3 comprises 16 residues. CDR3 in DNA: TGCGCCAGCAGCCAGCGAGAGGGTTTCTCTGGAAACACCATATATTTT. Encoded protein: CASSQREGFSGNTIYF.

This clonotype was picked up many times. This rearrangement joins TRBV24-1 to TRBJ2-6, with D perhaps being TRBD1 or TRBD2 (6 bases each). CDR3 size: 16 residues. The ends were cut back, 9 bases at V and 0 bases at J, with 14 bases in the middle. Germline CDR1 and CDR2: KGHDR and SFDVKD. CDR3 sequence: CATHRQEGSGANVLTF. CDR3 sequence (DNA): TGTGCCACCCACAGACAGGAGGGCTCTGGGGCCAACGTCCTGACTTTC.

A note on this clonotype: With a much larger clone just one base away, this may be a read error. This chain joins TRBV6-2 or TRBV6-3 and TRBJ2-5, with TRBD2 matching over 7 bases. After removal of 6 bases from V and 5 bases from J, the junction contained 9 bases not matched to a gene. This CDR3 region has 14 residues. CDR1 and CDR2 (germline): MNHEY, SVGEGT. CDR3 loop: CASRELLADETQYF. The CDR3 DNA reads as TGTGCCAGCAGAGAACTCCTAGCGGATGAGACCCAGTACTTC.

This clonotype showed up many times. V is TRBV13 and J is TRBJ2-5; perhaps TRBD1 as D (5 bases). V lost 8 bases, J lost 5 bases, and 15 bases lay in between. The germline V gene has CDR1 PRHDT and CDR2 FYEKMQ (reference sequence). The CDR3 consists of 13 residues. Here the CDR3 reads CASADKGWETQYF. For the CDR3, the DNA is TGTGCCAGCGCCGACAAGGGGTGGGAGACCCAGTACTTC.

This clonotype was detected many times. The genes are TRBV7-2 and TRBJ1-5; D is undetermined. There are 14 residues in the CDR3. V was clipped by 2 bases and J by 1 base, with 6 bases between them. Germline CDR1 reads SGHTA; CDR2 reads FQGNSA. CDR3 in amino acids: CASSLKFSNQPQHF. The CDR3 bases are TGTGCCAGCAGCTTAAAGTTCAGCAATCAGCCCCAGCATTTT. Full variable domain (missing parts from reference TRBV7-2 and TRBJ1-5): GAGVSQSPSNKVTEKGKDVELRCDPISGHTALYWYRQSLGQGLEFLIYFQGNSAPDKSGLPSDRFSAERTGGSVSTLTIQRTQQEDSAVYLCASSLKFSNQPQHFGDGTRLSIL.

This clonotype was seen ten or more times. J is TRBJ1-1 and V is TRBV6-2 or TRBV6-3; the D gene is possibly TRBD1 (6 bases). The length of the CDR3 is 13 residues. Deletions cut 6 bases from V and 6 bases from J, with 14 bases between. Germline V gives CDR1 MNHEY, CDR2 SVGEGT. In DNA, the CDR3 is TGTGCCAGCAGGATACAGGGTTGGCCTGAAGCTTTCTTT. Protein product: CASRIQGWPEAFF.

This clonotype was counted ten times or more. This CDR3 is CASSWAGREGRREQFF. In DNA form, the CDR3 reads TGCGCCAGCAGCTGGGCGGGGCGGGAGGGCCGGCGTGAGCAGTTCTTC. V is TRBV5-1 and J is TRBJ2-1; TRBD2 matches at 9 bases. Germline CDR1 is SGHRS and CDR2 is YFSETQ. This CDR3 has 16 amino acids. Germline trimming cut 3 bases from V and 9 bases from J; bases unmatched to any gene: 13. Variable domain in full (rest from reference TRBV5-1 and TRBJ2-1): KAGVTQTPRYLIKTRGQQVTLSCSPISGHRSVSWYQQTPGQGLQFLFEYFSETQRNKGNFPGRFSGRQFSNSRSEMNVSTLELGDSALYLCASSWAGREGRREQFFGPGTRLTVL.

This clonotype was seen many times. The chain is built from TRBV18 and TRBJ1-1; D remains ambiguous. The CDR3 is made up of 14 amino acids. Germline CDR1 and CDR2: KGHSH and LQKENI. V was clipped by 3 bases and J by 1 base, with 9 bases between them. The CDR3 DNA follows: TGTGCCAGCTCACCGACACAACAGAACACTGAAGCTTTCTTT. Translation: CASSPTQQNTEAFF.

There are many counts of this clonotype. CDR3 nucleotide sequence: TGCAGCGTTCAGGGGGCCGCCAAAAACATTCAGTACTTC. It yields the protein CSVQGAAKNIQYF. The chain carries TRBV29-1 and TRBJ2-4; 8 nucleotides align to TRBD1. V gave up 5 bases and J gave up 1 base; unmatched junction bases: 1. Germline CDR1 reads SQVTM; CDR2 reads ANQGSEA. CDR3 size: 13 residues.

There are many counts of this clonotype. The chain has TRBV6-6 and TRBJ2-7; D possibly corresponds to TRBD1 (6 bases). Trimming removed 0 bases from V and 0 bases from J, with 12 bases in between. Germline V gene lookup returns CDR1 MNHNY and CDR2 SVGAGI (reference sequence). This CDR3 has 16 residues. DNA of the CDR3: TGTGCCAGCAGTTACTCTCCGCAGGGGAGCTCCTACGAGCAGTACTTC. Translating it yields CASSYSPQGSSYEQYF.

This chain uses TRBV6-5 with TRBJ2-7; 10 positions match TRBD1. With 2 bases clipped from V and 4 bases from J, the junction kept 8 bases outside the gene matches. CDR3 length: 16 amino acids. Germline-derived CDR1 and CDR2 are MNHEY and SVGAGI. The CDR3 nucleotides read TGTGCCAGCAGTTACATGGGGGACAGGGGTGAATACGAGCAGTACTTC. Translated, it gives CASSYMGDRGEYEQYF.